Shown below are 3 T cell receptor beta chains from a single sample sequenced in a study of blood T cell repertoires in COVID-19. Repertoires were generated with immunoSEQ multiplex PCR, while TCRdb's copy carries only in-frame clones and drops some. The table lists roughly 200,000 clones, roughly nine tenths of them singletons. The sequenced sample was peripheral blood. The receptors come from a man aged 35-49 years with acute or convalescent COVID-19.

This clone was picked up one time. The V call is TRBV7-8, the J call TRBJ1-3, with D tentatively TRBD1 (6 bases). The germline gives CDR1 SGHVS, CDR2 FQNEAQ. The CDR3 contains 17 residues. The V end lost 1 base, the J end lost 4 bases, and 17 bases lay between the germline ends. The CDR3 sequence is CASSLELAGVAGNTIYF. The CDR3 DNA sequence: TGTGCCAGCAGCTTAGAGTTGGCAGGGGTGGCGGGAAACACCATATATTTT.

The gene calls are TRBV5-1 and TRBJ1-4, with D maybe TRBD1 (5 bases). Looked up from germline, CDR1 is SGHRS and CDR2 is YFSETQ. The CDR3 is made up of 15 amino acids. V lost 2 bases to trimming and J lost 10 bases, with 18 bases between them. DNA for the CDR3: TGCGCCAGCAGCTTACAGGAGGGGAGGTCCGGAAAACTGTTTTTT. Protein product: CASSLQEGRSGKLFF.

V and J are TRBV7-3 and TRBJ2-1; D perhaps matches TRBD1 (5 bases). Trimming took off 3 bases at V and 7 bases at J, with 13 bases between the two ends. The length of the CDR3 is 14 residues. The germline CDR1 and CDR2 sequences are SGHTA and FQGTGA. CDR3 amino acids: CASSFSNRNNEQFF. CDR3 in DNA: TGTGCCAGCAGCTTCTCAAACAGGAATAATGAGCAGTTCTTC.